The clone carrying this TCR beta chain appeared once. The data are from a study of blood T cell repertoires in COVID-19. Study as a whole: PBMCs, B-cell-depleted T cells, or T cells provided the cDNA or gDNA that made up the material.

Deletions cut 1 base from V and 1 base from J, with 11 bases between. The CDR3 is 16 residues long. The germline V gene encodes CDR1 LGHNA and CDR2 YSLEER. Original analysis: Using reference gene primer amplification, nucleated cell counts were estimated. Profiling relied on immunoSEQ multiplex PCR, and the TCRdb table lists in-frame clones only, not all of them. That table gives V, J and clone size, and the DNA gave D and trimming. The data contain 130,000 or so clones, roughly 84% of them seen just once; the ten biggest clones take up around 4%. The gene calls are TRBV4-3 and TRBJ2-1; maybe TRBD2 (6 bases). The TCR originated in a man aged 55 to 69 with acute or convalescent COVID-19. The source material was peripheral blood. Here the CDR3 DNA reads TGCGCCAGCAGCCAAGGGGCGGGATATTCCTACAATGAGCAGTTCTTC. Translation gives CASSQGAGYSYNEQFF.